What follows are 28 T cell receptor beta chains derived from one specimen sequenced in a study of shared clonotypes between healthy human individuals. Repertoires were generated with immunoSEQ multiplex PCR, while TCRdb's copy carries only in-frame clones and drops some. The sample records 1.6 million or so clones, roughly 95% being singletons. Sequenced input: naive CD4+ T cells sorted from blood. The subset here: CD45RA+ positively selected. Source of these receptors: a man younger than 40 in good health.

This chain joins TRBV29-1 and TRBJ1-2, with D unclear. CDR1 SQVTM and CDR2 ANQGSEA come from the germline V gene. Trimming left V 0 bases short and J 3 bases short, with 8 bases between. CDR3 size: 13 residues. DNA for the CDR3: TGCAGCGTTGAAGATCGAGGACACTATGGCTACACCTTC. Translation: CSVEDRGHYGYTF.

The chain joins TRBV6-1 to TRBJ1-5; D ambiguous. Germline values: CDR1 MNHNS, CDR2 SASEGT. The CDR3 consists of 15 residues. The V and J ends lost 3 bases and 1 base respectively, with 10 bases between them. The CDR3 DNA sequence: TGTGCCAGCAGTGACAGGCCTCGGAGCAATCAGCCCCAGCATTTT. Translation gives CASSDRPRSNQPQHF.

V is TRBV19 and J is TRBJ1-5; TRBD1 matches 9 bases. V shed 6 bases, J shed 4 bases, and the junction held 7 bases outside the gene matches. Germline lookup yields CDR1 LNHDA and CDR2 SQIVND (reference sequence). The CDR3 is made up of 15 amino acids. The CDR3 nucleotides read TGTGCCAGTAGGATCAGGGACAGGGAGAATCAGCCCCAGCATTTT. Translated: CASRIRDRENQPQHF. The full variable domain, its missing parts supplied by reference TRBV19 and TRBJ1-5, is DGGITQSPKYLFRKEGQNVTLSCEQNLNHDAMYWYRQDPGQGLRLIYYSQIVNDFQKGDIAEGYSVSREKKESFPLTVTSAQKNPTAFYLCASRIRDRENQPQHFGDGTRLSIL.

The chain combines TRBV18 with TRBJ2-7, with no clear D. The CDR3 has 13 residues. Germline loops: CDR1 KGHSH, CDR2 LQKENI. The V and J ends lost 0 bases and 4 bases respectively, with 7 bases between them. DNA of the CDR3: TGTGCCAGCTCACCACCCTCGCAATACGAGCAGTACTTC. This gives the protein CASSPPSQYEQYF.

V and J are TRBV14 and TRBJ2-7; a weak D match, TRBD2 (6 bases). Trimming pared 0 bases from V and 4 bases from J, leaving 10 bases between. CDR3 length equals 14 residues. Germline V lookup: CDR1 SGHDN, CDR2 FVKESK. For the CDR3, the DNA is TGTGCCAGCAGCCAAGAGGAGGGGCTATACGAGCAGTACTTC. Amino acids: CASSQEEGLYEQYF.

The chain couples TRBV5-4 to TRBJ2-7; D perhaps matches TRBD2 (5 bases). Germline lookup yields CDR1 SGHNT and CDR2 YYREEE (reference sequence). There are 15 residues in the CDR3. V was shortened by 4 bases and J by 0 bases, with 14 bases between the two germline ends. The CDR3 DNA sequence: TGTGCCAGCAGCCGGGGTTTTCGGGACTCCTACGAGCAGTACTTC. It codes for CASSRGFRDSYEQYF.

This rearrangement joins TRBV28 to TRBJ1-2; D is ambiguous. Trimming cost V 2 bases and J 2 bases, with 9 bases left between them. Looked up from germline, CDR1 is MDHEN and CDR2 is SYDVKM. This CDR3 spans 14 amino acids. For the CDR3, the DNA is TGTGCCAGCAGTTTACTCAGTAAAAACTATGGCTACACCTTC. This translates into CASSLLSKNYGYTF.

The V gene is TRBV18, the J gene TRBJ2-7, with 8 positions matching TRBD2. The CDR3 loop spans 15 amino acids. The junction had 8 bases not matched to a gene; V was cut back by 2 bases and J by 5 bases. Germline V CDR1 and CDR2: KGHSH, LQKENI. Here the CDR3 DNA reads TGTGCCAGCTCACCAAGACGGGAGGGCCTCAACGAGCAGTACTTC. Amino acid sequence: CASSPRREGLNEQYF.

This chain connects TRBV7-2 to TRBJ1-1; D is undetermined. Trimming left V 6 bases short and J 1 base short, with 12 bases between. The CDR3 has 14 amino acids. From germline, CDR1 is SGHTA and CDR2 FQGNSA. In nucleotides, the CDR3 is TGTGCCAGCAGTCCTGGAGCTGCGAACACTGAAGCTTTCTTT. The encoded protein is CASSPGAANTEAFF.

CDR3 amino acids: CASSVGAESYGYTF. The CDR3 DNA sequence: TGTGCCAGCAGCGTAGGTGCAGAGAGCTATGGCTACACCTTC. The chain is built from TRBV9 and TRBJ1-2; D unclear. The V end was cut by 0 bases, the J end by 4 bases, with 10 bases between. This CDR3 spans 14 amino acids. CDR1 is SGDLS and CDR2 is YYNGEE in the germline V gene.

The gene calls are TRBV9 and TRBJ2-1; D not resolved. The CDR3 contains 15 residues. The germline CDR1 and CDR2 sequences are SGDLS and YYNGEE. Trimming removed 0 bases at V and 2 bases at J, with 9 bases between. The CDR3: CASSVAGSTYNEQFF. Written as DNA, the CDR3 is TGTGCCAGCAGCGTAGCAGGTTCGACCTACAATGAGCAGTTCTTC.

CDR3 amino acids: CASSARRVSFGAFF. The CDR3 nucleotides read TGTGCCAGCAGCGCCCGCAGGGTTTCCTTTGGAGCTTTCTTT. The chain joins TRBV21-1 to TRBJ1-1; the D segment call TRBD1 is taken from the table without a DNA check. TRBV21-1 is labeled a pseudogene. This CDR3 has 14 residues.

The V call is TRBV19, the J call TRBJ1-5; D might be TRBD1 (5 bases). CDR1 LNHDA and CDR2 SQIVND come from the germline V gene (reference sequence). Trimming pared 2 bases from V and 0 bases from J, leaving 8 bases between. CDR3 length equals 15 residues. The CDR3 DNA sequence: TGTGCCAGTAGTATACACAGGTATAGCAATCAGCCCCAGCATTTT. It yields the protein CASSIHRYSNQPQHF.

This clone was detected a few times. The chain couples TRBV5-1 to TRBJ2-1; 9 bases fit TRBD1. Germline values: CDR1 SGHRS, CDR2 YFSETQ. Trimming at V came to 1 base and at J to 8 bases, leaving 10 bases not matched to a gene. The CDR3 sequence is 16 residues long. For the CDR3, the DNA is TGCGCCAGCAGCTTGTCTACCGGGACAGGGTCGGATGAGCAGTTCTTC. Protein product: CASSLSTGTGSDEQFF.

This sequence joins TRBV29-1 and TRBJ2-1; perhaps TRBD2 as D (6 bases). Trimming shortened V by 4 bases and J by 3 bases, and 7 bases separated the two germline ends. The CDR3 runs to 12 residues. CDR1 SQVTM and CDR2 ANQGSEA come from the germline V gene. The CDR3 reads CSVGGDYNEQFF. CDR3 nucleotides: TGCAGCGTTGGGGGGGACTACAATGAGCAGTTCTTC.

V is TRBV30 and J is TRBJ1-2; 9 bases map to TRBD1. Germline V gives CDR1 GTSNPN, CDR2 SVGIG (reference sequence). The CDR3 has 15 residues. Losses at the gene ends were 2 bases for V and 0 bases for J; bases not matched to a gene: 4. DNA for the CDR3: TGTGCCTGGAGTCAAAGACAGGGGGCTAACTATGGCTACACCTTC. Its protein product is CAWSQRQGANYGYTF.

Here the CDR3 reads CASSAQGLAEQFF. The CDR3 bases are TGTGCCAGCAGCGCACAGGGACTGGCTGAGCAGTTCTTC. The chain has TRBV5-4 and TRBJ2-1, with D tentatively TRBD1 or TRBD2 (6 bases each). Germline CDR1 SGHNT, CDR2 YYREEE (reference sequence). The CDR3 contains 13 residues. Trimming left V 4 bases short and J 9 bases short, with 14 bases between.

This chain connects TRBV28 to TRBJ2-1; D is uncertain. Trimming removed 2 bases from V and 3 bases from J, with 11 bases in between. The CDR3 totals 15 residues. Germline CDR1 reads MDHEN; CDR2 reads SYDVKM. CDR3 DNA sequence: TGTGCCAGCAGTTTAGATCCTGGAGTCTACAATGAGCAGTTCTTC. This codes for CASSLDPGVYNEQFF.

This chain uses TRBV28 with TRBJ1-5; 7 bases map to TRBD1. This CDR3 comprises 19 residues. The J segment lost 0 bases and the V segment lost 6 bases, leaving 17 bases of the junction unmatched. The germline gives CDR1 MDHEN, CDR2 SYDVKM. In DNA form, the CDR3 reads TGTGCCAGCAGACCGAGACCGGGACAGATACCATATAGCAATCAGCCCCAGCATTTT. This translates into CASRPRPGQIPYSNQPQHF.

This chain joins TRBV28 and TRBJ2-7; the match to TRBD2 covers 9 bases. The germline V gene encodes CDR1 MDHEN and CDR2 SYDVKM. V lost 5 bases, J lost 0 bases, and 20 bases stayed unmatched. The CDR3 runs to 20 residues. CDR3 coding DNA: TGTGCCAGCAGTCCCGGCGCCTGGGCTAGCGGGGATCCTAGCTCCTACGAGCAGTACTTC. Translation gives CASSPGAWASGDPSSYEQYF.

This clone was seen only once. This chain links TRBV7-8 with TRBJ2-7, with 10 bases aligning to TRBD2. Trimming at V came to 0 bases and at J to 3 bases, leaving 8 bases not matched to a gene. The CDR3 runs to 17 residues. Looked up from germline, CDR1 is SGHVS and CDR2 is FQNEAQ. As DNA, the CDR3 is TGTGCCAGCAGCTTAGCGATCCTAGCGGGAGTACTCTACGAGCAGTACTTC. It is translated as CASSLAILAGVLYEQYF.

This clone is a singleton in its sample. This sequence joins TRBV30 and TRBJ2-1; D gene ambiguous. The CDR3 has 10 amino acids. V was clipped by 1 base and J by 11 bases, with 6 bases between them. Germline V lookup: CDR1 GTSNPN, CDR2 SVGIG (reference sequence). The CDR3 coding sequence is TGTGCCTGGAGTGGACCCCAGCAGTTCTTC. Its translation: CAWSGPQQFF. Supplemented by reference TRBV30 and TRBJ2-1, the full variable domain reads SQTIHQWPATLVQPVGSPLSLECTVEGTSNPNLYWYRQAAGRGLQLLFYSVGIGQISSEVPQNLSASRPQDRQFILSSKKLLLSDSGFYLCAWSGPQQFFGPGTRLTVL.

This clone has just one count. The J gene is TRBJ2-7, the V gene TRBV11-3; 8 bases line up with TRBD1. CDR3 length: 13 residues. Per germline, CDR1 SGHNT and CDR2 YENEEA. Unmatched junction bases numbered 6, after V lost 5 bases and J lost 6 bases. The DNA for the CDR3 is TGTGCCAGCAGCGTAGGACAGGGTGGCGAGCAGTACTTC. It encodes CASSVGQGGEQYF.

The rearrangement links TRBV11-2 to TRBJ2-3, with D perhaps given as TRBD1 or TRBD2 (5 bases each). The CDR3 loop spans 12 amino acids. Trimming pared 6 bases from V and 4 bases from J, leaving 8 bases between. CDR1 SGHAT and CDR2 FQNNGV come from the germline V gene. The CDR3 spells CASRMGADTQYF. As DNA, the CDR3 is TGTGCCAGCAGGATGGGGGCAGATACGCAGTATTTT.

This rearrangement joins TRBV5-4 to TRBJ1-2; possible D gene TRBD1, 5 bases. The CDR3 is 15 residues long. Between the trimmed V and J ends, which lost 1 base and 6 bases, there was a span of 16 bases. Germline values: CDR1 SGHNT, CDR2 YYREEE (reference sequence). The CDR3 nucleotides read TGTGCCAGCAGCTTGACTCTGATAGGGGACCATGGCTACACCTTC. It is translated as CASSLTLIGDHGYTF.

Turning to this clone: Other DNA variants within this sample encode the same CDR3. The chain is built from TRBV18 and TRBJ2-5; D is uncertain. The CDR3 covers 13 residues. Germline V CDR1 and CDR2: KGHSH, LQKENI. The ends were cut back, 3 bases at V and 1 base at J, with 6 bases in the middle. CDR3 region: CASSPPGQETQYF. In nucleotides, the CDR3 is TGTGCCAGCTCACCTCCAGGCCAAGAGACCCAGTACTTC. The whole variable domain, filled in from reference TRBV18 and TRBJ2-5, reads NAGVMQNPRHLVRRRGQEARLRCSPMKGHSHVYWYRQLPEEGLKFMVYLQKENIIDESGMPKERFSAEFPKEGPSILRIQQVVRGDSAAYFCASSPPGQETQYFGPGTRLLVL.

This clone was picked up one time. V gene TRBV6-1 combines with J gene TRBJ1-2, with 8 bases matching TRBD1. CDR1 and CDR2 from the germline V gene are MNHNS and SASEGT. This CDR3 is 17 amino acids long. V was clipped by 4 bases and J by 2 bases; unmatched bases: 12. The CDR3: CASSALRVRQGNYGYTF. The CDR3 DNA is TGTGCCAGCAGTGCGCTTCGTGTGAGACAGGGGAACTATGGCTACACCTTC.

The rearrangement links TRBV18 to TRBJ2-3, with 8 bases matching TRBD2. The CDR3 is made up of 17 amino acids. The germline gives CDR1 KGHSH, CDR2 LQKENI. V shed 3 bases, J shed 2 bases, and the junction held 10 bases outside the gene matches. The CDR3 DNA is TGTGCCAGCTCACCCCCCCTGGCGGGAGGCCCCACAGATACGCAGTATTTT. It yields the protein CASSPPLAGGPTDTQYF.